Detailed here is one T cell receptor (beta chain). Its antigen is currently unknown. Libraries were prepared by immunoSEQ multiplex PCR; TCRdb keeps only in-frame clonotypes and omits some of them. Counted here are about 130,000 clones, roughly 89% occurring once; the ten biggest clones make up around 1.1%. Trimming stripped 6 bases from V and 16 bases from J, with 18 bases between. This CDR3 has 12 amino acids. Germline CDR1 is MDHEN and CDR2 is SYDVKM. This sample is part of a study of cytomegalovirus exposure and HLA in healthy donors. Study at large: The approximately 680 first-cohort repertoires and the 95 to 150 validation repertoires shared the same platform, a later analysis reported.

Study findings and constraints: The investigators catalogued 164 TCR beta chains as cytomegalovirus-associated.

The chain uses TRBV28 and TRBJ2-2; tentatively, D is TRBD1 (6 bases). Source material: PBMCs. The source of this sequence is a woman aged 18-30 years in good health and CMV-seronegative. The CDR3 spells CASRKGGTKPFF. The CDR3 DNA reads TGTGCCAGCAGAAAAGGGGGAACTAAGCCGTTTTTT. The whole variable domain, filled in from reference TRBV28 and TRBJ2-2, reads DVKVTQSSRYLVKRTGEKVFLECVQDMDHENMFWYRQDPGLGLRLIYFSYDVKMKEKGDIPEGYSVSREKKERFSLILESASTNQTSMYLCASRKGGTKPFFGEGSRLTVL.